Sequencing of this T cell receptor (beta chain) was carried out in a study of PD-1 blockade in classical Hodgkin lymphoma. Findings and limits, study-wide: TCR diversity rose significantly by C4D1 in CD4+ but not CD8+ cells. It was reported that newly diagnosed patients had less baseline TCR diversity than healthy donors. Newly diagnosed and completely responding patients shared comparable baseline diversity.

Sequencing was performed with immunoSEQ multiplex PCR; in TCRdb, only in-frame clones are kept and a portion is missing. The sample yields tens of thousands of clones, just under 75% seen once. Notes on this clone: The antigen remains undetermined.

No patient escaped relapse after autologous stem cell transplantation, and brentuximab vedotin exposure varied. Sequences were derived from peripheral blood mononuclear cells (PBMCs), sampled before the second cycle of nivolumab. The TCR sequence derives from a human donor with classical Hodgkin lymphoma.

The CDR3 region is CASSPLAGAWGEQFF. The CDR3 DNA follows: TGTGCCAGCAGCCCACTAGCGGGAGCGTGGGGTGAGCAGTTCTTC. The chain carries TRBV6-5 and TRBJ2-1, with TRBD2 matching 11 bases. V shed 6 bases, J shed 9 bases, and the junction held 10 bases outside the gene matches. The CDR3 spans 15 residues. Germline values: CDR1 MNHEY, CDR2 SVGAGI.